What follows are 27 T cell receptor beta chains derived from one specimen sequenced in a study of TIL therapy for anti-PD-1-resistant metastatic lung cancer. The time point denotes: pre-treatment sample, taken before nivolumab and TIL therapy. The immunoSEQ assay was v3. Measured with immunoSEQ multiplex PCR; TCRdb has only the in-frame clones, and not every one. The sample carries tens of thousands of clones, 86% recorded once. Sample: blood, taken at baseline. The receptors derive from a person between 25 and 80 years old with non-small cell lung cancer.

The genes are TRBV15 and TRBJ2-1, with D unclear. Germline V gene lookup returns CDR1 LNHNV and CDR2 YYDKDF (reference sequence). The V end lost 0 bases, the J end lost 7 bases, and 4 bases lay between the germline ends. The CDR3 covers 12 residues. The CDR3 is CATSREMNEQFF. Written as DNA, the CDR3 is TGTGCCACCAGCAGAGAGATGAATGAGCAGTTCTTC. Complete variable domain (other parts from reference TRBV15 and TRBJ2-1): DAMVIQNPRYQVTQFGKPVTLSCSQTLNHNVMYWYQQKSSQAPKLLFHYYDKDFNNEADTPDNFQSRRPNTSFCFLDIRSPGLGDTAMYLCATSREMNEQFFGPGTRLTVL.

The chain is built from TRBV11-2 and TRBJ2-1; TRBD2 aligns across 11 bases. CDR1 and CDR2 from the germline V gene are SGHAT and FQNNGV. V trimming: 5 bases; J trimming: 10 bases; junction bases outside the gene matches: 13. The CDR3 sequence is 16 residues long. The CDR3 sequence is CASSPGTSGARSEQFF. CDR3 DNA: TGTGCCAGCAGCCCCGGGACTAGCGGAGCCCGATCGGAGCAGTTCTTC.

This rearrangement joins TRBV5-1 to TRBJ2-2; D is unclear. Trimming left V 4 bases short and J 3 bases short, with 13 bases between. The CDR3 totals 15 residues. CDR1 is SGHRS, CDR2 YFSETQ, per germline. CDR3 nucleotide sequence: TGCGCCAGCAGCGGAAAGAGCTCGGACACCGGGGAGCTGTTTTTT. It codes for CASSGKSSDTGELFF. Variable domain in full (rest from reference TRBV5-1 and TRBJ2-2): KAGVTQTPRYLIKTRGQQVTLSCSPISGHRSVSWYQQTPGQGLQFLFEYFSETQRNKGNFPGRFSGRQFSNSRSEMNVSTLELGDSALYLCASSGKSSDTGELFFGEGSRLTVL.

The gene calls are TRBV4-3 and TRBJ2-1; D is unresolved. The germline V and J ends were trimmed by 0 bases and 4 bases, with 10 bases remaining between them. Germline V gene data show CDR1 as LGHNA and CDR2 as YSLEER. The CDR3 sequence is 15 residues long. The CDR3 sequence: CASSQDSHRYNEQFF. The DNA of the CDR3 is TGCGCCAGCAGCCAAGATAGCCACCGTTACAATGAGCAGTTCTTC.

The chain combines TRBV18 with TRBJ1-2; D ambiguous. The CDR3 runs to 13 residues. Germline V gene data show CDR1 as KGHSH and CDR2 as LQKENI. The V and J ends lost 1 base and 4 bases respectively, with 7 bases between them. CDR3 protein: CASSPLGIYGYTF. CDR3 nucleotide sequence: TGTGCCAGCTCACCACTGGGCATCTATGGCTACACCTTC.

The V gene is TRBV24-1, the J gene TRBJ2-5, with TRBD2 matching 9 bases. Germline assignment: CDR1 KGHDR and CDR2 SFDVKD. CDR3 length: 15 amino acids. Losses at the gene ends were 1 base for V and 5 bases for J; bases not matched to a gene: 4. CDR3 nucleotide sequence: TGTGCCACCAGTGATTTTGGCGGGAGGGTTGAGACCCAGTACTTC. Translation gives CATSDFGGRVETQYF.

The chain links TRBV7-9 to TRBJ2-3; possibly TRBD2 for D (6 bases). The germline CDR1 and CDR2 sequences are SEHNR and FQNEAQ (reference sequence). The CDR3 is 14 residues long. The ends were cut back, 2 bases at V and 2 bases at J, with 8 bases in the middle. The CDR3 sequence is CASSLQGLTDTQYF. The CDR3 nucleotides read TGTGCCAGCAGCTTACAGGGACTCACAGATACGCAGTATTTT.

The chain couples TRBV13 to TRBJ1-6, with 11 positions matching TRBD1. Germline trimming cut 5 bases from V and 5 bases from J; bases unmatched to any gene: 8. Germline V gene data show CDR1 as PRHDT and CDR2 as FYEKMQ (reference sequence). CDR3 length: 17 amino acids. CDR3 nucleotides: TGTGCCAGCAGCACCGGGACAGGGGGGACCGATAATTCACCCCTCCACTTT. Protein product: CASSTGTGGTDNSPLHF.

As concerns this clone: A read error may account for a junction end that differs from germline. This chain connects TRBV10-2 to TRBJ2-4; a weak D match, TRBD1 (6 bases). Germline-derived CDR1 and CDR2 are WSHSY and SAAADI. The CDR3 has 16 residues. For the CDR3, the DNA is TGCGCCAGCGCGAAGAACCGGGACACAGAAAAAAGCATTCAGTACTTC. This codes for CASAKNRDTEKSIQYF.

The rearrangement uses TRBV19 and TRBJ2-7, with a weak D call TRBD1 (6 bases). Germline V gene lookup returns CDR1 LNHDA and CDR2 SQIVND (reference sequence). The CDR3 consists of 12 residues. The V end was cut by 8 bases, the J end by 7 bases, with 15 bases between. CDR3 DNA sequence: TGTGCCAGTCCCCTCTACAGGGAAGAGCAGTACTTC. Translation: CASPLYREEQYF.

The chain is built from TRBV7-9 and TRBJ2-3; 11 bases are a match to TRBD2. V lost 4 bases, J lost 2 bases, and 11 bases stayed unmatched. CDR1 is SEHNR, CDR2 FQNEAQ, per germline (reference sequence). The CDR3 is 18 residues long. In DNA, the CDR3 is TGTGCCAGCAGCTCTAGCGCTGGACTAGCGGGTCCCACAGATACGCAGTATTTT. As protein: CASSSSAGLAGPTDTQYF.

J is TRBJ1-6 and V is TRBV4-3; 11 bases line up with TRBD1. Germline-derived CDR1 and CDR2 are LGHNA and YSLEER. CDR3 length: 16 amino acids. J lost 10 bases, V lost 0 bases, and 5 bases had no gene match. The DNA for the CDR3 is TGCGCCAGCAGCCAAGACCCCGGGACAGGGGGATCACCCCTCCACTTT. Translating it yields CASSQDPGTGGSPLHF.

The chain links TRBV6-5 to TRBJ2-1, with D uncertain. Germline CDR1 and CDR2: MNHEY and SVGAGI. The CDR3 sequence is 15 residues long. Trimming cost V 2 bases and J 8 bases, with 16 bases left between them. In nucleotides, the CDR3 is TGTGCCAGCAGTTACAGAGGCGCTCCCAGAGATGAGCAGTTCTTC. It specifies CASSYRGAPRDEQFF.

This clone came up once. The V and J genes are TRBV6-6 and TRBJ1-6; 7 nucleotides line up with TRBD1. J was trimmed by 7 bases and V by 8 bases; bases with no gene match: 8. The CDR3 is 14 residues long. The germline V gene has CDR1 MNHNY and CDR2 SVGAGI (reference sequence). In nucleotides, the CDR3 is TGTGCCAGCTTACGGGACAGCGGGAATTCACCCCTCCACTTT. Translating gives CASLRDSGNSPLHF.

This clone was observed a handful of times. The rearrangement uses TRBV4-2 and TRBJ2-2; 13 bases are a match to TRBD2. The V gene end was trimmed by 4 bases and the J gene end by 4 bases; junction bases not matched to a gene: 3. Germline CDR1 is LGHNA and CDR2 is YNFKEQ. CDR3 size: 16 residues. CDR3 bases: TGTGCCAGCAGCCTCCGACTAGCGGGAGGCACCGGGGAGCTGTTTTTT. Amino acid sequence: CASSLRLAGGTGELFF.

The rearrangement uses TRBV30 and TRBJ2-5, with 7 bases aligning to TRBD2. V trimming: 1 base; J trimming: 5 bases; junction bases outside the gene matches: 1. The CDR3 is 12 residues long. In germline, CDR1 is GTSNPN, CDR2 SVGIG (reference sequence). This CDR3 is CAWSAGGETQYF. The CDR3 nucleotides are TGTGCCTGGAGTGCCGGGGGGGAGACCCAGTACTTC.

In DNA, the CDR3 is TGTGCCAGCAGTCCCCGGACTACGAACACCGGGGAGCTGTTTTTT. It specifies CASSPRTTNTGELFF. The V and J genes are TRBV5-4 and TRBJ2-2; tentative D call: TRBD2 (6 bases). V lost 5 bases, J lost 0 bases, and 11 bases lay in between. CDR3 size: 15 residues. The germline CDR1 and CDR2 sequences are SGHNT and YYREEE (reference sequence).

J is TRBJ1-4 and V is TRBV28; D is ambiguous. Germline CDR1 and CDR2: MDHEN and SYDVKM. The CDR3 is 12 amino acids. Trimming left V 6 bases short and J 8 bases short, with 10 bases between. Here the CDR3 DNA reads TGTGCCAGCAGGGCGACTTGGGAAAAACTGTTTTTT. Translating gives CASRATWEKLFF.

V gene TRBV12-3 or TRBV12-4 combines with J gene TRBJ1-2; the D is unclear. Trimming removed 3 bases from V and 4 bases from J, with 6 bases in between. The CDR3 runs 12 residues. The chain's CDR3 is CASSFVLYGYTF. In DNA form, the CDR3 reads TGTGCCAGCAGTTTCGTTCTCTATGGCTACACCTTC.

V is TRBV18 and J is TRBJ2-3; D remains ambiguous. Germline CDR1 and CDR2: KGHSH and LQKENI. This CDR3 spans 13 amino acids. V dropped 6 bases and J dropped 1 base, with 8 bases sitting between them. CDR3 coding DNA: TGTGCCAGCTCCCAACCGGGCACAGATACGCAGTATTTT. Translation gives CASSQPGTDTQYF.

This chain uses TRBV5-4 with TRBJ2-1; possibly TRBD1 for D (6 bases). The germline V and J ends were trimmed by 3 bases and 10 bases, with 14 bases remaining between them. Germline V gene sequence: CDR1 SGHNT, CDR2 YYREEE (reference sequence). This CDR3 has 13 amino acids. CDR3 DNA: TGTGCCAGCAGCTCTGGGGGCTTGGGGGAGCAGTTCTTC. Its protein product is CASSSGGLGEQFF. The full variable domain, completed using reference TRBV5-4 and TRBJ2-1, is ETGVTQSPTHLIKTRGQQVTLRCSSQSGHNTVSWYQQALGQGPQFIFQYYREEENGRGNFPPRFSGLQFPNYSSELNVNALELDDSALYLCASSSGGLGEQFFGPGTRLTVL.

The J gene is TRBJ2-5, the V gene TRBV10-3, with a weak D call TRBD2 (7 bases). CDR1 is ENHRY, CDR2 SYGVKD, per germline. With 5 bases removed from V and 0 bases from J, the gap between germline ends came to 16 bases. The CDR3 sequence is 16 residues long. For the CDR3, the DNA is TGTGCCATCAGTTTTCGGGGGGCGGGGTACCAAGAGACCCAGTACTTC. Its translation is CAISFRGAGYQETQYF.

The gene calls are TRBV28 and TRBJ1-2, with D tentatively TRBD1 (6 bases). Germline loops: CDR1 MDHEN, CDR2 SYDVKM. There are 13 residues in the CDR3. Trimming shortened V by 5 bases and J by 5 bases, and 12 bases separated the two germline ends. CDR3 amino acids: CASSEDSWYGYTF. As DNA, the CDR3 is TGTGCCAGCAGTGAGGACAGTTGGTATGGCTACACCTTC.

This chain links TRBV4-3 with TRBJ2-7, with 10 bases that match TRBD1. CDR1 is LGHNA, CDR2 YSLEER, per germline. The ends lost 2 bases at V and 6 bases at J; junction bases unmatched: 7. The CDR3 spans 15 residues. Written as DNA, the CDR3 is TGCGCCAGCAGCCAATTGACAGGGGGCGGCAGCGAGCAGTACTTC. It translates to CASSQLTGGGSEQYF.

The chain couples TRBV27 to TRBJ2-5, with D possibly being TRBD1 or TRBD2 (6 bases each). Germline values: CDR1 MNHEY, CDR2 SMNVEV (reference sequence). The CDR3 has 15 amino acids. The ends were cut back, 0 bases at V and 4 bases at J, with 12 bases in the middle. CDR3 region: CASSLSWGRGETQYF. The CDR3 DNA is TGTGCCAGCAGTTTATCGTGGGGGCGGGGAGAGACCCAGTACTTC.

This chain connects TRBV25-1 to TRBJ2-5; D possibly matches TRBD1 or TRBD2 (5 bases each). This CDR3 has 15 residues. The germline gives CDR1 MGHDK, CDR2 SYGVNS. Trimming shortened V by 4 bases and J by 5 bases, and 17 bases separated the two germline ends. The CDR3 reads CASSVGMGVGETQYF. The CDR3 coding sequence is TGTGCCAGCAGTGTTGGGATGGGGGTGGGGGAGACCCAGTACTTC.

The V and J genes are TRBV5-4 and TRBJ1-1; tentatively, D is TRBD1 (5 bases). Germline values: CDR1 SGHNT, CDR2 YYREEE (reference sequence). The V end lost 0 bases, the J end lost 1 base, and 7 bases lay between the germline ends. The CDR3 loop spans 14 amino acids. The DNA of the CDR3 is TGTGCCAGCAGCTTGGGACAGAGGAACACTGAAGCTTTCTTT. Residues: CASSLGQRNTEAFF.